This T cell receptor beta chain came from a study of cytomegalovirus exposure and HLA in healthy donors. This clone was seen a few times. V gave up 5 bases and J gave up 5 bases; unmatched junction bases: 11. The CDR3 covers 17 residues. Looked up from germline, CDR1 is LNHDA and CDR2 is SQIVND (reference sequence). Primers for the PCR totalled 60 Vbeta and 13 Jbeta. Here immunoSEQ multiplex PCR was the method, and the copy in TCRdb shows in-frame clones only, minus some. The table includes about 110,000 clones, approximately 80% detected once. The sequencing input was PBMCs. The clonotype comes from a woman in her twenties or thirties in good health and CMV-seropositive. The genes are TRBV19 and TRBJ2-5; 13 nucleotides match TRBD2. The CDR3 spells CASSSRTSGSIQETQYF. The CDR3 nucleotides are TGTGCCAGTAGTTCGAGGACTAGCGGGAGTATTCAGGAGACCCAGTACTTC.